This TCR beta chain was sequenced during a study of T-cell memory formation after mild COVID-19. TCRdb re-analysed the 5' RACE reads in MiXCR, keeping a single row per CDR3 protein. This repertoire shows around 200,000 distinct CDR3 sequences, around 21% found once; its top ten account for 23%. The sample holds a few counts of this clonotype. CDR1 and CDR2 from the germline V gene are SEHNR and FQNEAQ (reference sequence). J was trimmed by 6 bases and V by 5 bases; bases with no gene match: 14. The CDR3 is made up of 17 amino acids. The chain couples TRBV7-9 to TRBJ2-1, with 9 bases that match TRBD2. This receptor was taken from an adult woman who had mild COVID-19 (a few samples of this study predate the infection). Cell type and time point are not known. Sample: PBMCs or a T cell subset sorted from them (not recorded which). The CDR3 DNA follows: TGTGCCAGCAGCATCCCGAGTAGCGGGAGACTATCCAATGAGCAGTTCTTC. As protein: CASSIPSSGRLSNEQFF.